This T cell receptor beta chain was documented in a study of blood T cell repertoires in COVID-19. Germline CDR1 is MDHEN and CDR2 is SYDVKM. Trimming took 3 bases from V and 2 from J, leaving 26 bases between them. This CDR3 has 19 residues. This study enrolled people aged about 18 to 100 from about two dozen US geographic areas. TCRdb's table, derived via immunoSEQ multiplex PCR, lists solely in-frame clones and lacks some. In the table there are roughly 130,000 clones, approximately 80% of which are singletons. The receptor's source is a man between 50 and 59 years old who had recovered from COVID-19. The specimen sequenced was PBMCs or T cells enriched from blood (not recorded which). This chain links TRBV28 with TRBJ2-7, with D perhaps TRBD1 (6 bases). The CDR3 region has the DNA TGTGCCAGCAGTTTGTCGTCAAATTCTTGGGGGCCCGAAACCTACGAGCAGTACTTC. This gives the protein CASSLSSNSWGPETYEQYF.